This T cell receptor beta chain was sequenced in a study of spatial heterogeneity in lung cancer. This clonotype was seen only a few times. A library made for alpha chains picked up this beta chain off target, so its size means little. Trimming shortened V by 0 bases and J by 5 bases, and 2 bases separated the two germline ends. This CDR3 contains 11 residues. Looked up from germline, CDR1 is LGHDT and CDR2 is YNNKEL (reference sequence). This sample's time point: sample taken at primary tumor resection. Unsorted whole RNA samples from tumor, nontumor lung or frozen PBMC were sequenced. MiXCR, applied by TCRdb to the 5' RACE reads, yields one record per CDR3 protein. The sample gives some 680 distinct CDR3 sequences, around 55% of which show up once; more than 20% is in the top ten.

The source is a female donor with early-stage non-small cell lung cancer. The input for sequencing was PBMCs, taken at surgery. The chain couples TRBV3-1 to TRBJ2-7, with D unresolved. CDR3 region: CASSQDHEQYF. Here the CDR3 DNA reads TGTGCCAGCAGCCAAGACCACGAGCAGTACTTC.